This T cell receptor beta chain was sequenced in a study of CD8+ T cells in alopecia areata. Study-level points and caveats: Scalp sequencing captures resident alphabeta T cells of normal skin too. TCR sharing across patients was less clear than in mice, possibly HLA-related.

With respect to this clone: Its target is unknown.

It was cDNA, reverse transcribed from extracted RNA, that served as the sequencing template. Method: immunoSEQ multiplex PCR; TCRdb's copy keeps in-frame clones and lacks some. The sample yields under 300,000 clones, roughly two thirds seen once. Lesional scalp tissue (obtained by punch biopsy) and peripheral blood were collected from alopecia areata patients. The sequence derives from a human donor with alopecia areata. Specimen: CD4+ T cells sorted from blood, collected at week 0.

CDR3 amino acids: CASRAGGALYEQYF. The DNA of the CDR3 is TGTGCCAGCAGGGCTGGGGGGGCCCTCTACGAGCAGTACTTC. The chain is built from TRBV6-1 and TRBJ2-7; D possibly corresponds to TRBD2 (7 bases). The CDR3 extends over 14 amino acids. V was clipped by 6 bases and J by 3 bases, with 15 bases between them. Germline-derived CDR1 and CDR2 are MNHNS and SASEGT.